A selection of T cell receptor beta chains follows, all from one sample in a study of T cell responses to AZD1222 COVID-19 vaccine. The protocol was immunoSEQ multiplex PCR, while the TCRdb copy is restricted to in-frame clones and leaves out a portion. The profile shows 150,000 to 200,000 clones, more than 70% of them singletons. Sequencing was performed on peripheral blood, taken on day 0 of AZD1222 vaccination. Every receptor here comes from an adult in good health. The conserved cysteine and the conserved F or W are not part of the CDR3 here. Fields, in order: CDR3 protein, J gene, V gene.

CDR3 protein: ASIKDRGNTEAF; J gene: TRBJ1-1; V gene: TRBV6-5
CDR3 protein: ASSLASGSTHEQF; J gene: TRBJ2-1; V gene: TRBV5-1
CDR3 protein: ASSPQGGQGEKLF; J gene: TRBJ1-4; V gene: TRBV28
CDR3 protein: ASSPGDREGDQPQH; J gene: TRBJ1-5; V gene: TRBV4-2
CDR3 protein: ASSSRQGDNYGYT; J gene: TRBJ1-2; V gene: TRBV6-5
CDR3 protein: ASSRMPTSDNEQF; J gene: TRBJ2-1; V gene: TRBV3-1/TRBV3-2
CDR3 protein: ATSDEGQGENQPQH; J gene: TRBJ1-5; V gene: TRBV24-1
CDR3 protein: ASSDVAGTRYNEQF; J gene: TRBJ2-1; V gene: TRBV25-1
CDR3 protein: ASSIGQYNQPQH; J gene: TRBJ1-5; V gene: TRBV19
CDR3 protein: ASSARQVYTGELF; J gene: TRBJ2-2; V gene: TRBV4-3
CDR3 protein: ASSVFQDNANYGYT; J gene: TRBJ1-2; V gene: TRBV9
CDR3 protein: ASSINWQETQY; J gene: TRBJ2-5; V gene: TRBV19
CDR3 protein: ASDRGPYGYT; J gene: TRBJ1-2; V gene: TRBV28
CDR3 protein: ASSSVGQGNQPQH; J gene: TRBJ1-5; V gene: TRBV5-6
CDR3 protein: ASSRTGLPYGYT; J gene: TRBJ1-2; V gene: TRBV7-9
CDR3 protein: ASRRQGLNTEAF; J gene: TRBJ1-1; V gene: TRBV5-1
CDR3 protein: ASSPLPRGRANEQF; J gene: TRBJ2-1; V gene: TRBV27
CDR3 protein: ASSPKWGSSTDTQY; J gene: TRBJ2-3; V gene: TRBV3-1/TRBV3-2
CDR3 protein: ASSLTGPAYEQY; J gene: TRBJ2-7; V gene: TRBV5-6
CDR3 protein: ASSPPGGNEQF; J gene: TRBJ2-1; V gene: TRBV18
CDR3 protein: ASDRDGEKLF; J gene: TRBJ1-4; V gene: TRBV7-9
CDR3 protein: ASSPVRAGSYEQY; J gene: TRBJ2-7; V gene: TRBV7-2
CDR3 protein: ANLNSHNEQF; J gene: TRBJ2-1; V gene: TRBV2
CDR3 protein: ASGRTDPTNEKLF; J gene: TRBJ1-4; V gene: TRBV11-2
CDR3 protein: ASWDLIYNEQF; J gene: TRBJ2-1; V gene: TRBV7-9
CDR3 protein: ASSIRGLASNEQF; J gene: TRBJ2-1; V gene: TRBV19
CDR3 protein: ASSEISRNNEQF; J gene: TRBJ2-1; V gene: TRBV6-1